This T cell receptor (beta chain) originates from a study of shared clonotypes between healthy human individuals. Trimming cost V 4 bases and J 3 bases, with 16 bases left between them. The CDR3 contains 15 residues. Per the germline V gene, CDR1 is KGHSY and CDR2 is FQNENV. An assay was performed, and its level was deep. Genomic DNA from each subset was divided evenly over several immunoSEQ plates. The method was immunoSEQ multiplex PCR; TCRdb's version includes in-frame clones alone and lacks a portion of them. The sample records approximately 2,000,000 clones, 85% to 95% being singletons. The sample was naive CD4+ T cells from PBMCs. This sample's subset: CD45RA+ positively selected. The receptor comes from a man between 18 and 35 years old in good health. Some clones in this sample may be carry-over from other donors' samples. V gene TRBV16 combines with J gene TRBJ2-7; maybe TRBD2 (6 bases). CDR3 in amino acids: CASSRTAGGGYEQYF. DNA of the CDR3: TGTGCCAGCAGCCGTACGGCCGGGGGAGGCTACGAGCAGTACTTC. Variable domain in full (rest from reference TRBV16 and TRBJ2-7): GEEVAQTPKHLVRGEGQKAKLYCAPIKGHSYVFWYQQVLKNEFKFLISFQNENVFDETGMPKERFSAKCLPNSPCSLEIQATKLEDSAVYFCASSRTAGGGYEQYFGPGTRLTVT.